These 12 T cell receptor beta chains share one sample of origin, sequenced in a study of T cells in Graves' hyperthyroidism and ophthalmopathy. Amplification of TCR beta CDR3 regions used RNA as the template. HTBI primers were employed in a first-round RT-PCR of the TCR CDR3. TCRdb ran MiXCR on the multiplex PCR reads and lists one entry per CDR3 protein. The table lists hundreds of thousands of distinct CDR3 sequences, 12% to 15% of them singletons. Sample: blood. The receptors were sampled from a woman under 30 with Graves' hyperthyroidism.

There are many counts of this clonotype. The gene calls are TRBV7-2 and TRBJ1-1; tentative D call: TRBD1 (6 bases). Germline assignment: CDR1 SGHTA and CDR2 FQGNSA. The CDR3 length is 17 residues. The V end was cut by 5 bases, the J end by 1 base, with 20 bases between. Written as DNA, the CDR3 is TGTGCCAGCAGCCGTTACCCGCCAGGGGTCTCGAACACTGAAGCTTTCTTT. Protein: CASSRYPPGVSNTEAFF. The whole variable domain, remainder taken from reference TRBV7-2 and TRBJ1-1, is GAGVSQSPSNKVTEKGKDVELRCDPISGHTALYWYRQSLGQGLEFLIYFQGNSAPDKSGLPSDRFSAERTGGSVSTLTIQRTQQEDSAVYLCASSRYPPGVSNTEAFFGQGTRLTVV.

This clonotype was recorded at least ten times. This sequence joins TRBV7-3 and TRBJ1-1; tentatively, D is TRBD1 (5 bases). The V and J ends lost 9 bases and 2 bases respectively, with 13 bases between them. The CDR3 extends over 13 amino acids. Germline values: CDR1 SGHTA, CDR2 FQGTGA. The CDR3, as DNA: TGTGCCAGGGATGTGACAGTTAACACTGAAGCTTTCTTT. Its translation is CARDVTVNTEAFF.

The CDR3, as DNA: TGCGCCAGCAGCTCGTTCCCGGGACTAGCGGGAGGGGCCGCCAATGAGCAGTTCTTC. Residues: CASSSFPGLAGGAANEQFF. V usage is TRBV5-1 and J usage is TRBJ2-1; 16 positions agree with TRBD2. In germline, CDR1 is SGHRS, CDR2 YFSETQ. Trimming cost V 3 bases and J 6 bases; bases outside gene matches: 12. The length of the CDR3 is 19 residues.

The sample holds a few counts of this clonotype. The J gene is TRBJ2-3, the V gene TRBV14, with D tentatively TRBD1 or TRBD2 (5 bases each). The CDR3 is 16 residues long. The V gene lost 5 bases and the J gene lost 4 bases, with 19 bases spanning the gap. CDR1 and CDR2 from the germline V gene are SGHDN and FVKESK. The CDR3 sequence: CASSEAGRGGSDTQYF. CDR3 nucleotides: TGTGCCAGCAGCGAGGCAGGCCGTGGGGGATCAGATACGCAGTATTTT.

This clonotype was seen many times. The CDR3 spells CSARTGPSNTIYF. DNA of the CDR3: TGCAGTGCTCGCACGGGACCTTCAAACACCATATATTTT. The chain combines TRBV20-1 with TRBJ1-3, with TRBD1 as a possible D gene (5 bases). The V end was cut by 5 bases, the J end by 6 bases, with 14 bases between. The germline gives CDR1 DFQATT, CDR2 SNEGSKA (reference sequence). The CDR3 has 13 residues.

V and J are TRBV7-3 and TRBJ2-3; 7 positions match TRBD2. This CDR3 contains 13 residues. Germline CDR1 reads SGHTA; CDR2 reads FQGTGA. The V segment lost 8 bases and the J segment 1 base; nucleotides outside the gene matches: 3. The CDR3 DNA reads as TGTGCCAGCGCGGGGGAGGGCACAGATACGCAGTATTTT. Its protein is CASAGEGTDTQYF.

This clonotype came up many times. J is TRBJ2-7 and V is TRBV7-2; maybe TRBD2 (7 bases). Per germline, CDR1 SGHTA and CDR2 FQGNSA. The CDR3 runs 16 residues. Trimming removed 2 bases at V and 0 bases at J, with 14 bases between. CDR3 sequence reads: CASSLSSAGASYEQYF. CDR3 coding DNA: TGTGCCAGCAGCTTATCTAGTGCGGGGGCCTCCTACGAGCAGTACTTC.

The chain uses TRBV30 and TRBJ1-2; D not resolved. The germline gives CDR1 GTSNPN, CDR2 SVGIG (reference sequence). Between the trimmed V and J ends, which lost 0 bases and 7 bases, there was a span of 6 bases. The CDR3 sequence is 11 residues long. The CDR3 DNA is TGTGCCTGGAGTGTTAAAGGTGGCTACACCTTC. Its protein is CAWSVKGGYTF.

This clonotype appeared many times. This rearrangement joins TRBV7-2 to TRBJ2-7; D is perhaps TRBD2 (5 bases). The germline V gene encodes CDR1 SGHTA and CDR2 FQGNSA. The CDR3 totals 15 residues. Trimming stripped 1 base from V and 6 bases from J, with 16 bases between. Here the CDR3 reads CASSLDVERRGEQYF. For the CDR3, the DNA is TGTGCCAGCAGCTTAGATGTGGAGCGGCGCGGCGAGCAGTACTTC.

This clonotype appeared many times. The chain carries TRBV11-2 and TRBJ1-3; a weak D match, TRBD1 (5 bases). Germline V gene sequence: CDR1 SGHAT, CDR2 FQNNGV. V dropped 5 bases and J dropped 0 bases, with 23 bases sitting between them. The CDR3 length is 19 residues. The CDR3 DNA reads TGTGCCAGCAGCCCGAGTAGGAGGCCGACTAGGGGCTCTGGAAACACCATATATTTT. Translation gives CASSPSRRPTRGSGNTIYF. Combining the CDR3 with reference TRBV11-2 and TRBJ1-3 gives the whole variable domain EAGVAQSPRYKIIEKRQSVAFWCNPISGHATLYWYQQILGQGPKLLIQFQNNGVVDDSQLPKDRFSAERLKGVDSTLKIQPAKLEDSAVYLCASSPSRRPTRGSGNTIYFGEGSWLTVV.

This chain uses TRBV3-1 with TRBJ2-2; either TRBD1 or TRBD2 may supply D (5 bases each). V lost 4 bases and J 0 bases, leaving 12 bases between the germline ends. The CDR3 is made up of 16 amino acids. The germline V gene has CDR1 LGHDT and CDR2 YNNKEL (reference sequence). The CDR3 spells CASSPEGIANTGELFF. CDR3 DNA: TGTGCCAGCAGCCCCGAGGGGATCGCGAACACCGGGGAGCTGTTTTTT.

This clonotype was seen repeatedly, ten times or more. The chain's CDR3 is CASRHEGVAYNEQFF. The CDR3 coding sequence is TGTGCCAGCAGGCACGAGGGAGTCGCCTACAATGAGCAGTTCTTC. The rearrangement uses TRBV2 and TRBJ2-1; tentatively, D is TRBD2 (5 bases). The germline V and J ends were trimmed by 6 bases and 2 bases, with 14 bases remaining between them. The CDR3 is 15 amino acids. The germline V gene has CDR1 SNHLY and CDR2 FYNNEI.